This TCR beta chain was captured in a study of CD8+ T cells in alopecia areata. Study-level findings and limits: Researchers reported that TCR sharing among patients proved less clear than in mice, possibly HLA-linked. Among the cells sequenced in scalp samples are also the resident alphabeta T cells of normal skin. Clonality exceeded that of normal scalp in lesional scalp, most notably in alopecia totalis/universalis.

Cell sorting was applied to PBMCs, and CD4+ and CD8+ T cells were collected. Sequencing used cDNA as its template, made by extracting RNA and reverse transcribing it. TCRdb's table, derived via immunoSEQ multiplex PCR, lists solely in-frame clones and lacks some. Among about 200,000 clones listed, 56% were seen once. Turning to this clone: Its specificity is unknown.

The CDR3 totals 15 residues. Germline CDR1 is MNHEY and CDR2 is SVGAGI. The V gene lost 6 bases and the J gene lost 6 bases, with 18 bases spanning the gap. The receptor's source is a human donor in good health. The material sequenced was CD8+ T cells sorted from blood. The V and J genes are TRBV6-5 and TRBJ2-1; D is perhaps TRBD1 or TRBD2 (5 bases each). In DNA form, the CDR3 reads TGTGCCAGCAGACTCTACCCCGGGGCGGGCAATGAGCAGTTCTTC. Amino acids: CASRLYPGAGNEQFF.